One sample yielded the 19 T cell receptor beta chains listed below, sequenced in a study of T cells after somatic rescue of genetic block. Here immunoSEQ multiplex PCR was the method, and the copy in TCRdb shows in-frame clones only, minus some. The table lists 60,000 to 90,000 clones, under 95% of them singletons. Source material: peripheral blood mononuclear cells (PBMCs). The receptors derive from a man in his thirties or forties.

This clone was seen only a few times. The chain carries TRBV9 and TRBJ2-3; TRBD2 agrees at 8 bases. The CDR3 totals 15 residues. Germline-derived CDR1 and CDR2 are SGDLS and YYNGEE. The trim removed 2 bases at V and 7 bases at J, leaving 9 bases unmatched. CDR3 in amino acids: CASSVSSGIENTQYF. Written as DNA, the CDR3 is TGTGCCAGCAGCGTTAGTAGCGGGATAGAAAATACGCAGTATTTT.

The table lists this clone with a few counts. The chain couples TRBV30 to TRBJ2-2; TRBD1 matches at 8 bases. J lost 1 base, V lost 3 bases, and 4 bases had no gene match. Germline CDR1 reads GTSNPN; CDR2 reads SVGIG (reference sequence). The CDR3 consists of 15 residues. CDR3 residues: CAWRLDRGNTGELFF. The CDR3 DNA is TGTGCCTGGAGGCTAGACAGGGGGAACACCGGGGAGCTGTTTTTT.

This chain connects TRBV30 to TRBJ1-2, with TRBD1 as a possible D gene (5 bases). V was shortened by 4 bases and J by 4 bases, with 13 bases between the two germline ends. From germline, CDR1 is GTSNPN and CDR2 SVGIG (reference sequence). CDR3 length: 13 amino acids. Here the CDR3 DNA reads TGTGCCTGGACCCCCGGGACCGTCTATGGCTACACCTTC. This gives the protein CAWTPGTVYGYTF.

This sequence joins TRBV18 and TRBJ2-1; D unresolved. The CDR3 loop spans 12 amino acids. V lost 2 bases, J lost 8 bases, and 7 bases lay in between. Per germline, CDR1 KGHSH and CDR2 LQKENI. CDR3 region: CASSPSEDEQFF. The CDR3 DNA reads TGTGCCAGCTCACCATCCGAGGATGAGCAGTTCTTC.

This clone was seen only once. The genes are TRBV29-1 and TRBJ2-1; 8 nucleotides line up with TRBD2. The CDR3 covers 13 residues. J was trimmed by 1 base and V by 6 bases; bases with no gene match: 2. Germline V gives CDR1 SQVTM, CDR2 ANQGSEA. CDR3 loop: CSVAGVSYNEQFF. CDR3 DNA sequence: TGCAGCGTAGCGGGGGTTTCCTACAATGAGCAGTTCTTC.

This rearrangement joins TRBV2 to TRBJ1-2, with D unresolved. Per germline, CDR1 SNHLY and CDR2 FYNNEI. There are 13 residues in the CDR3. Trimming cost V 5 bases and J 5 bases, with 12 bases left between them. The CDR3 sequence: CASSMTSVYGYTF. Here the CDR3 DNA reads TGTGCCAGCAGTATGACTAGTGTTTATGGCTACACCTTC.

This chain uses TRBV11-3 with TRBJ2-7, with 7 nucleotides matching TRBD2. Unmatched junction bases numbered 6, after V lost 4 bases and J lost 6 bases. The germline gives CDR1 SGHNT, CDR2 YENEEA. The CDR3 totals 13 residues. DNA for the CDR3: TGTGCCAGCAGCTCCGTGGGAGGGGCCGAGCAGTACTTC. Translated, it gives CASSSVGGAEQYF.

J is TRBJ2-3 and V is TRBV19; D may be TRBD1 or TRBD2 (5 bases each). The CDR3 runs to 15 residues. With 5 bases removed from V and 0 bases from J, the gap between germline ends came to 12 bases. CDR1 is LNHDA and CDR2 is SQIVND in the germline V gene (reference sequence). CDR3 coding DNA: TGTGCCAGTAGTTTCCGGGACCTTAGCACAGATACGCAGTATTTT. Amino acids: CASSFRDLSTDTQYF.

This chain links TRBV7-9 with TRBJ2-7; a weak D match, TRBD1 (5 bases). Trimming removed 1 base from V and 5 bases from J, with 6 bases in between. This CDR3 comprises 12 residues. The germline V gene encodes CDR1 SEHNR and CDR2 FQNEAQ (reference sequence). The CDR3 spells CASSLEGNEQYF. The CDR3 DNA follows: TGTGCCAGCAGCTTAGAGGGGAACGAGCAGTACTTC.

This clone was observed a single time. This chain joins TRBV10-3 and TRBJ2-5; TRBD1 agrees at 7 bases. Trimming at V came to 2 bases and at J to 4 bases, leaving 13 bases not matched to a gene. The CDR3 is made up of 17 amino acids. In germline, CDR1 is ENHRY, CDR2 SYGVKD. The CDR3 coding sequence is TGTGCCATCAGTGAGACCCGGAAGACAGGGCTGGGAGAGACCCAGTACTTC. Its translation is CAISETRKTGLGETQYF.

The V call is TRBV4-3, the J call TRBJ2-1; 8 bases are a match to TRBD2. Trimming at V came to 1 base and at J to 8 bases, leaving 10 bases not matched to a gene. Germline V CDR1 and CDR2: LGHNA, YSLEER. This CDR3 spans 16 amino acids. The CDR3 sequence is CASSQAGGLAVDEQFF. CDR3 in DNA: TGCGCCAGCAGCCAAGCCGGTGGACTAGCAGTCGATGAGCAGTTCTTC.

CDR3 amino acids: CASSEYRGNSGNTIYF. The CDR3 bases are TGTGCCAGCAGTGAATATCGGGGAAACTCTGGAAACACCATATATTTT. This chain links TRBV6-1 with TRBJ1-3; no firm D call. The V and J ends lost 2 bases and 0 bases respectively, with 11 bases between them. Germline V lookup: CDR1 MNHNS, CDR2 SASEGT. The CDR3 runs 16 residues.

The chain joins TRBV27 to TRBJ2-2, with 7 bases aligning to TRBD2. Germline V gene lookup returns CDR1 MNHEY and CDR2 SMNVEV (reference sequence). This CDR3 is 16 amino acids long. J gave up 8 bases and V 3 bases, and 12 bases lay outside the gene matches. The CDR3 spells CASSFTSAGSRGELFF. In DNA form, the CDR3 reads TGTGCCAGCAGTTTCACTAGCGCCGGGTCTAGGGGGGAGCTGTTTTTT.

The chain links TRBV5-4 to TRBJ1-4; TRBD1 might be the D (6 bases). The CDR3 is made up of 13 amino acids. Germline CDR1 and CDR2: SGHNT and YYREEE (reference sequence). Between the trimmed V and J ends, which lost 0 bases and 6 bases, there was a span of 6 bases. CDR3 protein: CASSLDRDEKLFF. CDR3 DNA: TGTGCCAGCAGCTTGGACAGGGATGAAAAACTGTTTTTT.

This clone was observed a few times. V and J are TRBV2 and TRBJ1-1; D is unresolved. In germline, CDR1 is SNHLY, CDR2 FYNNEI. The CDR3 consists of 13 residues. The germline V and J ends were trimmed by 7 bases and 5 bases, with 14 bases remaining between them. CDR3 bases: TGTGCCAGCATACGTGGGCGGAGGACTGAAGCTTTCTTT. Amino acids: CASIRGRRTEAFF.

The rearrangement links TRBV20-1 to TRBJ2-1; D is uncertain. The CDR3 contains 10 residues. V was pared by 5 bases and J by 6 bases, with 5 bases between. The germline gives CDR1 DFQATT, CDR2 SNEGSKA (reference sequence). The CDR3 region is CSAFSNEQFF. The CDR3 DNA sequence: TGCAGTGCTTTCAGCAATGAGCAGTTCTTC.

The chain links TRBV4-1 to TRBJ2-1, with 7 positions matching TRBD2. J gave up 10 bases and V 0 bases, and 3 bases lay outside the gene matches. This CDR3 is built from 13 residues. Germline CDR1 reads MGHRA; CDR2 reads YSYEKL. DNA for the CDR3: TGCGCCAGCAGCCAAGATCGGCGGGAGGAGCAGTTCTTC. Translation: CASSQDRREEQFF.

The chain carries TRBV7-6 and TRBJ2-3, with a possible D match to TRBD1 (5 bases). This CDR3 region has 14 residues. Germline CDR1 SGHVS, CDR2 FNYEAQ. Trimming pared 5 bases from V and 8 bases from J, leaving 17 bases between. The CDR3 sequence: CASSTTAGYTTQYF. The CDR3 region has the DNA TGTGCCAGCAGCACGACGGCAGGGTATACTACGCAGTATTTT. Full variable domain (remainder filled in from reference TRBV7-6 and TRBJ2-3): GAGVSQSPRYKVTKRGQDVALRCDPISGHVSLYWYRQALGQGPEFLTYFNYEAQQDKSGLPNDRFSAERPEGSISTLTIQRTEQRDSAMYRCASSTTAGYTTQYFGPGTRLTVL.

The CDR3 nucleotides are TGTGCCAGCAGCCCCAGGGGGCACGCAGCTCATGGCTACACCTTC. This gives the protein CASSPRGHAAHGYTF. The rearrangement joins TRBV27 to TRBJ1-2; 8 bases match TRBD1. Germline V gene lookup returns CDR1 MNHEY and CDR2 SMNVEV (reference sequence). Germline trimming cut 6 bases from V and 6 bases from J; bases unmatched to any gene: 12. The CDR3 consists of 15 residues.